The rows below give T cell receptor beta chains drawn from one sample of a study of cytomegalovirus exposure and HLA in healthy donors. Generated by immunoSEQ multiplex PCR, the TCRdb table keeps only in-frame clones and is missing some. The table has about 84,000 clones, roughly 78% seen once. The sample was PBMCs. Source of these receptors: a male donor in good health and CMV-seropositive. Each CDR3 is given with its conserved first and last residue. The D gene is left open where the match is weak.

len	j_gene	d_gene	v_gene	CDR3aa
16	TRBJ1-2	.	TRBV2	CASSERGGDRAYGYTF
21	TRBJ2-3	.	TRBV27	CASRVMKTWPTKAGGTDTQYF
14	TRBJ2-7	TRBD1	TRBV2	CASIGTGASYEQYF
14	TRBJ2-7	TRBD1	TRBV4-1	CASSQNRGPYEQYF
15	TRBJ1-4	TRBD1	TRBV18	CASSLRDRERSSLFF
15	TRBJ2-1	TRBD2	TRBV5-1	CASSLGEGRYNEQFF
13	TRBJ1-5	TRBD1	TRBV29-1	CSVGGTDNQPQHF
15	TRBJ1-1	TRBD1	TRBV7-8	CASSHTGQANTEAFF
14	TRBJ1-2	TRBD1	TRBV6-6	CASSAETGANGYTF
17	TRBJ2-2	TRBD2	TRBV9	CASSVGLGIAGPGELFF
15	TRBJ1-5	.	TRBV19	CASSIVGEVNQPQHF
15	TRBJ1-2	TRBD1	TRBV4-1	CASTPVDREVRGYTF
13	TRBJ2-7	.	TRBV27	CASSFGRFYEQYF
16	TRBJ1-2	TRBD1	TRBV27	CASSLSRDRGREGYTF
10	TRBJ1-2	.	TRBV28	CASSSPVKTF
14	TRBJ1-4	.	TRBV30	CAWSGVGANEKLFF
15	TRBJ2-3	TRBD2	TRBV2	CASSPWTSGRDTQYF
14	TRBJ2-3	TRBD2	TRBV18	CASSLWGGTDTQYF
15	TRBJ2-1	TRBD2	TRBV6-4	CASSERGGSYNEQFF
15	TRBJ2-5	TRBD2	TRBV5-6	CASSLLGTSEETQYF
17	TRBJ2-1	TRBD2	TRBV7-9	CASSSGLAGLSYNEQFF
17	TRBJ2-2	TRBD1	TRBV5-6	CASSLFSGTGGSGELFF
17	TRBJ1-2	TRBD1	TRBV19	CASTPRDRGRFGYGYTF
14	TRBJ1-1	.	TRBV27	CASRPPYSYTEAFF
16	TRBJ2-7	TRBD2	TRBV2	CASREASGSPVGEQYF
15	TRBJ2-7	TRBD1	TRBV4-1	CASSQGGQGSYEQYF
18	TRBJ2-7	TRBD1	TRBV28	CASSFGWLGRGNSYEQYF
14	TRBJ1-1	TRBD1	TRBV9	CASSVAGTGGAAFF
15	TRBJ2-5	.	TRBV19	CASSIGSGGWETQYF
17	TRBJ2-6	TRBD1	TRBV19	CASSIWTGRSGANVLTF
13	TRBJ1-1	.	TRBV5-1	CASSLGPDREAFF
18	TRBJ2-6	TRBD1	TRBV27	CASSPAGTGFSGANVLTF
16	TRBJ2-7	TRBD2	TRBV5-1	CASSLGRLAGGGEQYF
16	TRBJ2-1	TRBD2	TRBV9	CASSAGLAGVGDEQFF
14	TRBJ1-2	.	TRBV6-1	CASSGGRGGYGYTF
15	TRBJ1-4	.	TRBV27	CASSPLTGRPEKLFF
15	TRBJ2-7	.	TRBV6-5	CASRRPGTQDYEQYF
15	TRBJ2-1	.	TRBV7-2	CASSLAGSKQNEQFF
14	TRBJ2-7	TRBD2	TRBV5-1	CASSLASGNNEQYF
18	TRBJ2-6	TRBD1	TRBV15	CATSRGQGLGSGANVLTF